What follows are 27 T cell receptor beta chains derived from one specimen sequenced in a study of T cell repertoires in cytomegalovirus infection. What these receptors recognize is not known. In TCRdb, the reads were re-called with MiXCR into one record per CDR3 protein. This sample has about 480,000 distinct CDR3 sequences, with roughly a third found just once. The sequencing here drew on cultured PBMCs, taken from culture after CMV antigen stimulation. The receptors here all came from a human donor in good health (CMV status not recorded). Some clones in this sample may be carry-over from other donors' samples.

The chain recombines TRBV7-8 with TRBJ1-5, with a tentative D call TRBD1 (6 bases). This CDR3 comprises 15 residues. The germline gives CDR1 SGHVS, CDR2 FQNEAQ. Deletions cut 1 base from V and 5 bases from J, with 12 bases between. In DNA form, the CDR3 reads TGTGCCAGCAGCTTAGGTGGCAGGGGAGATCAGCCCCAGCATTTT. It translates to CASSLGGRGDQPQHF.

This clonotype turned up a few times. The chain links TRBV20-1 to TRBJ2-1, with 14 bases aligning to TRBD2. Losses at the gene ends were 1 base for V and 8 bases for J; bases not matched to a gene: 7. The CDR3 has 16 residues. CDR1 and CDR2 (germline): DFQATT, SNEGSKA (reference sequence). The CDR3 reads CSARGLAGGHVDEQFF. The CDR3 nucleotides read TGCAGTGCTAGAGGACTAGCGGGAGGGCATGTGGATGAGCAGTTCTTC.

With regard to this clonotype: A much larger clone differs from this one at a single base, so this may be a read error. The V and J genes are TRBV7-2 and TRBJ2-7; 7 nucleotides align to TRBD2. This CDR3 contains 14 residues. Germline V lookup: CDR1 SGHTA, CDR2 FQGNSA. CDR3 coding DNA: TGTGCCAGCATCTTACTAGCGACCTCCTACGAGCAGTACGTC. It specifies CASILLATSYEQYV.

The chain links TRBV5-6 to TRBJ2-3; 7 bases match TRBD2. The germline V gene encodes CDR1 SGHDT and CDR2 YYEEEE. The CDR3 is 16 amino acids. Germline trimming cut 0 bases from V and 0 bases from J; bases unmatched to any gene: 4. The DNA for the CDR3 is TGTGCCAGCAGCTTGGCGGGAGGCCCTAGCACAGATACGCAGTATTTT. As protein: CASSLAGGPSTDTQYF.

The CDR3 reads CSVEDADRVGTDTQYF. CDR3 coding DNA: TGCAGCGTTGAAGATGCTGACAGGGTGGGCACAGATACGCAGTATTTT. This rearrangement joins TRBV29-1 to TRBJ2-3; 7 nucleotides line up with TRBD1. Looked up from germline, CDR1 is SQVTM and CDR2 is ANQGSEA. CDR3 length: 16 amino acids. After removal of 0 bases from V and 1 base from J, the junction contained 7 bases not matched to a gene.

In this sample, this clonotype turned up a few times. V and J are TRBV7-9 and TRBJ2-2; 7 nucleotides agree with TRBD2. The CDR3 spans 14 residues. Germline V gene sequence: CDR1 SEHNR, CDR2 FQNEAQ (reference sequence). After removal of 8 bases from V and 4 bases from J, the junction contained 7 bases not matched to a gene. CDR3 region: CASVASGVTGELFF. The CDR3 region has the DNA TGTGCCAGCGTAGCTAGCGGAGTCACCGGGGAGCTGTTTTTT.

This clonotype was seen only a few times. J is TRBJ2-7 and V is TRBV7-2; D unresolved. V was pared by 5 bases and J by 3 bases, with 14 bases between. Germline values: CDR1 SGHTA, CDR2 FQGNSA. This CDR3 spans 14 amino acids. In nucleotides, the CDR3 is TGTGCCAGCAGCCCCCCGAAGAGTCGCTACGAGCAGTACTTC. Residues: CASSPPKSRYEQYF. The full variable domain, rest sourced from reference TRBV7-2 and TRBJ2-7, is GAGVSQSPSNKVTEKGKDVELRCDPISGHTALYWYRQSLGQGLEFLIYFQGNSAPDKSGLPSDRFSAERTGGSVSTLTIQRTQQEDSAVYLCASSPPKSRYEQYFGPGTRLTVT.

This chain joins TRBV20-1 and TRBJ2-7; 13 bases match TRBD2. The CDR3 extends over 15 amino acids. Germline V lookup: CDR1 DFQATT, CDR2 SNEGSKA (reference sequence). The V segment lost 6 bases and the J segment 1 base; nucleotides outside the gene matches: 6. The CDR3, as DNA: TGCAGTGCAGCCGGGACTAGCGGGGTATCCTACGAGCAGTACTTC. This encodes CSAAGTSGVSYEQYF.

The V and J genes are TRBV19 and TRBJ2-7, with 7 nucleotides matching TRBD2. CDR3 length: 14 residues. Germline CDR1 reads LNHDA; CDR2 reads SQIVND (reference sequence). The V and J ends lost 6 bases and 1 base, in that order; junction bases with no gene match: 6. The CDR3 loop reads CASRQTSSSYEQYF. CDR3 bases: TGTGCCAGTAGACAGACTAGCTCTTCCTACGAGCAGTACTTC.

The V call is TRBV10-3, the J call TRBJ1-1; D is possibly TRBD1 (5 bases). This CDR3 has 15 residues. V lost 0 bases, J lost 4 bases, and 12 bases lay in between. CDR1 ENHRY and CDR2 SYGVKD come from the germline V gene. The CDR3 region is CAISESSGVSTEAFF. In DNA, the CDR3 is TGTGCCATCAGTGAGTCATCGGGGGTGAGCACTGAAGCTTTCTTT.

This clonotype was counted between two and nine times. The chain is built from TRBV7-2 and TRBJ1-4; unclear D gene. V was cut by 5 bases and J by 7 bases, with 14 bases left in between. This CDR3 is 14 amino acids long. Looked up from germline, CDR1 is SGHTA and CDR2 is FQGNSA. The CDR3 nucleotides read TGTGCCAGCAGCGAAGACATAGGGAGTGAAAAACTGTTTTTT. This gives the protein CASSEDIGSEKLFF. Filled out from reference TRBV7-2 and TRBJ1-4, the complete variable domain reads GAGVSQSPSNKVTEKGKDVELRCDPISGHTALYWYRQSLGQGLEFLIYFQGNSAPDKSGLPSDRFSAERTGGSVSTLTIQRTQQEDSAVYLCASSEDIGSEKLFFGSGTQLSVL.

V gene TRBV19 combines with J gene TRBJ1-6, with TRBD1 as a possible D gene (5 bases). The germline V gene has CDR1 LNHDA and CDR2 SQIVND (reference sequence). The CDR3 sequence is 13 residues long. V was clipped by 8 bases and J by 6 bases, with 11 bases between them. In DNA, the CDR3 is TGTGCCAGTCGTGGTGACAGTAATTCACCCCTCCACTTT. Residues: CASRGDSNSPLHF.

The rearrangement uses TRBV4-1 and TRBJ1-5, with 7 bases aligning to TRBD1. CDR1 is MGHRA and CDR2 is YSYEKL in the germline V gene. The V and J ends lost 4 bases and 0 bases, in that order; junction bases with no gene match: 3. The CDR3 has 15 amino acids. The CDR3: CASSLGQVSNQPQHF. CDR3 bases: TGCGCCAGCAGCCTCGGACAGGTTAGCAATCAGCCCCAGCATTTT.

The table lists this clonotype with a count of one. V gene TRBV9 combines with J gene TRBJ2-1, with 12 bases lining up with TRBD1. CDR3 size: 16 residues. Germline CDR1 and CDR2: SGDLS and YYNGEE. Trimming took 3 bases from V and 15 from J; bases not matched to a gene: 16. The CDR3 coding sequence is TGTGCCAGCAGCGCAGCCCCGGGACAGGGGGCGGTCGGTGGGTTCTTC. Its protein is CASSAAPGQGAVGGFF.

V and J are TRBV4-2 and TRBJ2-5; D might be TRBD1 (5 bases). CDR1 LGHNA and CDR2 YNFKEQ come from the germline V gene. Trimming removed 4 bases from V and 4 bases from J, with 13 bases in between. The CDR3 consists of 14 residues. This chain's CDR3 is CASSPGRTAETQYF. The CDR3 bases are TGTGCCAGCAGCCCAGGGCGGACCGCAGAGACCCAGTACTTC.

The gene calls are TRBV4-1 and TRBJ2-1; weak D call: TRBD2 (6 bases). V was clipped by 8 bases and J by 7 bases, with 18 bases between them. Germline CDR1 MGHRA, CDR2 YSYEKL. There are 14 residues in the CDR3. CDR3 protein: CASGSMEGRNEQFF. The CDR3 nucleotides are TGCGCCAGCGGAAGTATGGAGGGCCGGAATGAGCAGTTCTTC.

The sample holds a few counts of this clonotype. This chain connects TRBV7-2 to TRBJ2-5; 7 bases are a match to TRBD1. The CDR3 extends over 14 amino acids. Germline V gene data show CDR1 as SGHTA and CDR2 as FQGNSA. Germline trimming cut 4 bases from V and 1 base from J; bases unmatched to any gene: 3. CDR3 protein: CASSWRQGQETQYF. The CDR3 DNA reads TGTGCCAGCAGCTGGAGACAGGGCCAAGAGACCCAGTACTTC.

This sequence joins TRBV7-2 and TRBJ2-3, with unresolved D. The CDR3 has 13 residues. V dropped 6 bases and J dropped 3 bases, with 10 bases sitting between them. CDR1 and CDR2 (germline): SGHTA, FQGNSA. The CDR3 sequence: CASRFGVTDTQYF. CDR3 sequence (DNA): TGTGCCAGCAGATTTGGGGTGACAGATACGCAGTATTTT.

This clonotype has a handful of counts. This chain uses TRBV10-2 with TRBJ2-1; TRBD2 matches 8 bases. V gave up 4 bases and J gave up 4 bases; unmatched junction bases: 0. The CDR3 has 13 amino acids. CDR1 WSHSY and CDR2 SAAADI come from the germline V gene. The CDR3 DNA reads as TGCGCCAGCAGTGGCGGGAGGTACAATGAGCAGTTCTTC. It codes for CASSGGRYNEQFF.

This clonotype appeared a few times. The rearrangement uses TRBV28 and TRBJ1-4; tentative D call: TRBD1 (6 bases). This CDR3 comprises 14 residues. Germline CDR1 and CDR2: MDHEN and SYDVKM. With 6 bases removed from V and 10 bases from J, the gap between germline ends came to 18 bases. CDR3 DNA: TGTGCCAGCAGACTGGCAGTTACAGGGTCAAAACTGTTTTTT. Its protein is CASRLAVTGSKLFF. Full variable domain (missing parts from reference TRBV28 and TRBJ1-4): DVKVTQSSRYLVKRTGEKVFLECVQDMDHENMFWYRQDPGLGLRLIYFSYDVKMKEKGDIPEGYSVSREKKERFSLILESASTNQTSMYLCASRLAVTGSKLFFGSGTQLSVL.

This clonotype was recorded many times. The chain uses TRBV7-2 and TRBJ1-6; D call uncertain. This CDR3 spans 13 amino acids. Germline-derived CDR1 and CDR2 are SGHTA and FQGNSA. V was clipped by 6 bases and J by 0 bases, with 3 bases between them. CDR3 sequence (DNA): TGTGCCAGCAGAAGCTCCTATAATTCACCCCTCCACTTT. Amino acid sequence: CASRSSYNSPLHF.

The chain couples TRBV4-1 to TRBJ1-4; 8 positions agree with TRBD1. Trimming at V came to 0 bases and at J to 4 bases, leaving 4 bases not matched to a gene. Germline CDR1 MGHRA, CDR2 YSYEKL. CDR3 length equals 16 residues. This CDR3 is CASSQDGTGINEKLFF. CDR3 sequence (DNA): TGCGCCAGCAGCCAAGATGGGACAGGAATTAATGAAAAACTGTTTTTT.

This chain links TRBV28 with TRBJ2-1, with D tentatively TRBD2 (6 bases). CDR1 MDHEN and CDR2 SYDVKM come from the germline V gene. V was shortened by 4 bases and J by 7 bases, with 8 bases between the two germline ends. The length of the CDR3 is 12 residues. Here the CDR3 DNA reads TGTGCCAGCAGTTGGGGGACTAATGAGCAGTTCTTC. Residues: CASSWGTNEQFF.

This chain uses TRBV6-1 with TRBJ2-1; TRBD1 might be the D (6 bases). CDR3 size: 12 residues. Between the trimmed V and J ends, which lost 5 bases and 7 bases, there was a span of 9 bases. CDR1 and CDR2 (germline): MNHNS, SASEGT. The CDR3 nucleotides are TGTGCCAGCAGTCGGACAGAGAATGAGCAGTTCTTC. It is translated as CASSRTENEQFF.

This rearrangement joins TRBV2 to TRBJ1-5; D remains ambiguous. Germline V gene lookup returns CDR1 SNHLY and CDR2 FYNNEI. Trimming took off 3 bases at V and 9 bases at J, with 6 bases between the two ends. This CDR3 comprises 11 residues. CDR3 in amino acids: CASSEGGPQHF. As DNA, the CDR3 is TGTGCCAGCAGTGAGGGCGGGCCCCAGCATTTT.

V usage is TRBV5-4 and J usage is TRBJ1-6; the D gene is possibly TRBD1 (5 bases). The CDR3 has 18 residues. Germline V gene sequence: CDR1 SGHNT, CDR2 YYREEE (reference sequence). The V end was cut by 2 bases, the J end by 0 bases, with 15 bases between. CDR3 residues: CASSFGDSSYSYNSPLHF. In DNA form, the CDR3 reads TGTGCCAGCAGCTTCGGGGACTCTTCTTACTCCTATAATTCACCCCTCCACTTT.

The rearrangement joins TRBV3-1 to TRBJ2-1; D call uncertain. The CDR3 runs to 15 residues. V was pared by 4 bases and J by 0 bases, with 10 bases between. Germline V lookup: CDR1 LGHDT, CDR2 YNNKEL (reference sequence). DNA of the CDR3: TGTGCCAGCAGCCGGGATTATAGCTCCTACAATGAGCAGTTCTTC. It specifies CASSRDYSSYNEQFF.